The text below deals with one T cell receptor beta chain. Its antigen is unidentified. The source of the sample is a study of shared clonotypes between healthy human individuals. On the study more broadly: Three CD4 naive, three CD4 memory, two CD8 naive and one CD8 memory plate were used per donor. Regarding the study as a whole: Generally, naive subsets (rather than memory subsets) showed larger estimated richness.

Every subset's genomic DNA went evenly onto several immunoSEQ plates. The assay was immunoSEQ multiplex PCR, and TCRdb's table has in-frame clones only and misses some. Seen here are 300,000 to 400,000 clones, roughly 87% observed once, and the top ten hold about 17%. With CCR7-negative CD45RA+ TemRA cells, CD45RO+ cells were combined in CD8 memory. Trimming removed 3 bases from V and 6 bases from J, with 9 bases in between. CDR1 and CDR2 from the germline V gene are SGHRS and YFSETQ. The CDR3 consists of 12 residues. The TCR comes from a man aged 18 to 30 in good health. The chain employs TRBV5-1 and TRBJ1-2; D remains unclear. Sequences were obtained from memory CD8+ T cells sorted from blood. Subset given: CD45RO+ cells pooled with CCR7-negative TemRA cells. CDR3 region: CASSSRTDGYTF. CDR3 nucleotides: TGCGCCAGCAGCTCGCGGACGGATGGCTACACCTTC.